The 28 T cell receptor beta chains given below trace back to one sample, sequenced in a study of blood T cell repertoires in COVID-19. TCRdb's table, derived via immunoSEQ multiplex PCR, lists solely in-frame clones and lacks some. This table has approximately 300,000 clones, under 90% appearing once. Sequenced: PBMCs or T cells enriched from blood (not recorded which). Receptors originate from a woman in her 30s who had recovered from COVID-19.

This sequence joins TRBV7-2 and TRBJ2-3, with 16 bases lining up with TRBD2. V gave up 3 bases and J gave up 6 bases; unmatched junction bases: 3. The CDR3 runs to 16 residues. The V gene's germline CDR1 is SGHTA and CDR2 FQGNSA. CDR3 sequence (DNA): TGTGCCAGCAGCTTGGGGACTAGCGGGAGGGGGGATACGCAGTATTTT. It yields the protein CASSLGTSGRGDTQYF.

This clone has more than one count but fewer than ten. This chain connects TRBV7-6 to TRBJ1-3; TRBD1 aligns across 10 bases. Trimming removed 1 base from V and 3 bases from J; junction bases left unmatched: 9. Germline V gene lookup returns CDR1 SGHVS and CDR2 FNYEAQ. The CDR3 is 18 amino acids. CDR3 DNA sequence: TGTGCCAGCAGCTTAGTCAGCAGACAGGGGGCATTTGGAAACACCATATATTTT. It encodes CASSLVSRQGAFGNTIYF.

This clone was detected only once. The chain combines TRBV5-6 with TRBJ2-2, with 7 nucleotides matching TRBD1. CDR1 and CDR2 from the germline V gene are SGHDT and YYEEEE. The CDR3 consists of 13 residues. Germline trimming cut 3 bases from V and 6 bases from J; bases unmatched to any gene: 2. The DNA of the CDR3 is TGTGCCAGCAGCTCGCAGGGGGCCGGGGAGCTGTTTTTT. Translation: CASSSQGAGELFF. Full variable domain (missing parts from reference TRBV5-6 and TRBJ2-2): DAGVTQSPTHLIKTRGQQVTLRCSPKSGHDTVSWYQQALGQGPQFIFQYYEEEERQRGNFPDRFSGHQFPNYSSELNVNALLLGDSALYLCASSSQGAGELFFGEGSRLTVL.

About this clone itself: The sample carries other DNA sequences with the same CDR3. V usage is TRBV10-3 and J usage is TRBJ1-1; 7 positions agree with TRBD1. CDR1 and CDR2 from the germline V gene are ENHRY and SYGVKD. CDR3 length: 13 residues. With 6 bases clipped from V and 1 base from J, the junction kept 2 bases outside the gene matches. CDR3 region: CAIRGQQNTEAFF. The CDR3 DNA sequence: TGTGCCATCAGGGGACAGCAGAACACTGAAGCTTTCTTT.

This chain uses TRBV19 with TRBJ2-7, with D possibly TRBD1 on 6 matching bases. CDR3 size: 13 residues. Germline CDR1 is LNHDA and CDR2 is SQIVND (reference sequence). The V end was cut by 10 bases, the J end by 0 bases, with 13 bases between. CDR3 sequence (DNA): TGTGCCACCTCGTCGGACAGCTCCTACGAGCAGTACTTC. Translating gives CATSSDSSYEQYF. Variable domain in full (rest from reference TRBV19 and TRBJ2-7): DGGITQSPKYLFRKEGQNVTLSCEQNLNHDAMYWYRQDPGQGLRLIYYSQIVNDFQKGDIAEGYSVSREKKESFPLTVTSAQKNPTAFYLCATSSDSSYEQYFGPGTRLTVT.

CDR3: CASSLTGGTEAFF. CDR3 nucleotide sequence: TGTGCCAGCAGCTTAACGGGCGGGACTGAAGCTTTCTTT. V gene TRBV7-2 combines with J gene TRBJ1-1; no firm D call. V lost 2 bases to trimming and J lost 5 bases, with 9 bases between them. The CDR3 extends over 13 amino acids. In germline, CDR1 is SGHTA, CDR2 FQGNSA. The full variable domain, its missing parts supplied by reference TRBV7-2 and TRBJ1-1, is GAGVSQSPSNKVTEKGKDVELRCDPISGHTALYWYRQSLGQGLEFLIYFQGNSAPDKSGLPSDRFSAERTGGSVSTLTIQRTQQEDSAVYLCASSLTGGTEAFFGQGTRLTVV.

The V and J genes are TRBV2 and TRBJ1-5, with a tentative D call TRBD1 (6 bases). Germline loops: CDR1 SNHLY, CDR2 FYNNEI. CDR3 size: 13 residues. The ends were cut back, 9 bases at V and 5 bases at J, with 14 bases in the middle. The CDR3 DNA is TGTGCCAGGGGGGAACAGGGAGATCAGCCCCAGCATTTT. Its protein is CARGEQGDQPQHF.

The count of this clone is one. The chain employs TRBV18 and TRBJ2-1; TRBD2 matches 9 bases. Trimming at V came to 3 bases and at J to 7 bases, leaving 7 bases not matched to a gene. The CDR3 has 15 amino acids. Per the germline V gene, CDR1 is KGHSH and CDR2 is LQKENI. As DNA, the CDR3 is TGTGCCAGCTCACCTGGTAGCGGGAGATTAAATGAGCAGTTCTTC. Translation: CASSPGSGRLNEQFF.

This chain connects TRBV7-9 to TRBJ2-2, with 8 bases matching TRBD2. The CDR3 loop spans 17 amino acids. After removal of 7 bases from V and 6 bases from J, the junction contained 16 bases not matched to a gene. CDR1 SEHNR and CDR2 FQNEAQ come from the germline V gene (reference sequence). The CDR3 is CASTPISGMGRAGELFF. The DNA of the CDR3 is TGTGCCAGCACCCCTATTAGCGGGATGGGCCGCGCCGGGGAGCTGTTTTTT. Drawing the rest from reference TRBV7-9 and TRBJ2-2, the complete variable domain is DTGVSQNPRHKITKRGQNVTFRCDPISEHNRLYWYRQTLGQGPEFLTYFQNEAQLEKSRLLSDRFSAERPKGSFSTLEIQRTEQGDSAMYLCASTPISGMGRAGELFFGEGSRLTVL.

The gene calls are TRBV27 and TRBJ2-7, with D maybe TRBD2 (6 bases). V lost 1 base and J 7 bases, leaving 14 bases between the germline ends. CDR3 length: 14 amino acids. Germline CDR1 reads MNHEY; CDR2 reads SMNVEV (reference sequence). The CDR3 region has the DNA TGTGCCAGCAGTTTATACGTCGGGAGAAGAGAGCAGTACTTC. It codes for CASSLYVGRREQYF.

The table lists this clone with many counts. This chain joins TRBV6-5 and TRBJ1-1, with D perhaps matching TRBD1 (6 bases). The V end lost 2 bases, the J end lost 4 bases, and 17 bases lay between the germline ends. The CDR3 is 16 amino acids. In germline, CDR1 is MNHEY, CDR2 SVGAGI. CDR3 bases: TGTGCCAGCAGTTACGGGCAGGGGTATTTTCGCACTGAAGCTTTCTTT. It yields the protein CASSYGQGYFRTEAFF.

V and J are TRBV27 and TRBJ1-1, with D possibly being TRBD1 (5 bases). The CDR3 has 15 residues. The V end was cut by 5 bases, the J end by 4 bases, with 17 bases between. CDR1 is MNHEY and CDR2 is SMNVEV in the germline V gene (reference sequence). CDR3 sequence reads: CASSPTPGGGTEAFF. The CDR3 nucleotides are TGTGCCAGCAGTCCAACCCCCGGGGGAGGCACTGAAGCTTTCTTT.

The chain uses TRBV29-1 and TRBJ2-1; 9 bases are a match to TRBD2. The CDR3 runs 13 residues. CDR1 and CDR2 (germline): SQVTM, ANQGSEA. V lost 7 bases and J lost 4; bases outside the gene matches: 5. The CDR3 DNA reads TGCAGCGCTAGCGGGGTTCCATACAATGAGCAGTTCTTC. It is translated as CSASGVPYNEQFF.

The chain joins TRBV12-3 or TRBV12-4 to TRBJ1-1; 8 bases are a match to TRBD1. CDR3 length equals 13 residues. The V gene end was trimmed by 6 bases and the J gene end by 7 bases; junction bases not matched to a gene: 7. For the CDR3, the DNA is TGTGCCAGCAGCGGACAGGGCGGAGGTGAAGCTTTCTTT. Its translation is CASSGQGGGEAFF.

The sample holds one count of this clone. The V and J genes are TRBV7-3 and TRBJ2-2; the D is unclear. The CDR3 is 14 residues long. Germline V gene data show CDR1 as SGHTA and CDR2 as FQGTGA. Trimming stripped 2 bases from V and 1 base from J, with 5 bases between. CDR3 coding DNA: TGTGCCAGCAGCTTATCCGGGAACACCGGGGAGCTGTTTTTT. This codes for CASSLSGNTGELFF.

The CDR3 DNA reads as TGTGCCAGCACCACTGAGTCCGGGTCAGCCACTGAAGCTTTCTTT. Protein sequence: CASTTESGSATEAFF. This chain connects TRBV2 to TRBJ1-1; D remains unclear. The germline CDR1 and CDR2 sequences are SNHLY and FYNNEI. This CDR3 comprises 15 residues. The ends were cut back, 7 bases at V and 4 bases at J, with 19 bases in the middle.

CDR3 amino acids: CASSETFYEQYF. The CDR3 DNA sequence: TGTGCCAGCAGCGAGACATTTTACGAGCAGTACTTC. This chain joins TRBV6-5 and TRBJ2-7; D not resolved. The V and J ends lost 6 bases and 4 bases respectively, with 10 bases between them. Germline assignment: CDR1 MNHEY and CDR2 SVGAGI. The CDR3 loop spans 12 amino acids.

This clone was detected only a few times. The CDR3 region has the DNA TGTGCCAGCTCACCAAGGACTCCGGGACAGGGGTATGAAAAACTGTTTTTT. This gives the protein CASSPRTPGQGYEKLFF. The V gene is TRBV18, the J gene TRBJ1-4, with TRBD1 matching over 10 bases. The germline V gene has CDR1 KGHSH and CDR2 LQKENI. J gave up 6 bases and V 2 bases, and 9 bases lay outside the gene matches. The CDR3 is made up of 17 amino acids.

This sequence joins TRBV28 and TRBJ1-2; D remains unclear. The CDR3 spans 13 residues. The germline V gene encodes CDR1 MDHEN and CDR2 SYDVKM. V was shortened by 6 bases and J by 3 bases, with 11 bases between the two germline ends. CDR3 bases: TGTGCCAGCAGATTCCTGTCTCACTATGGCTACACCTTC. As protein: CASRFLSHYGYTF.

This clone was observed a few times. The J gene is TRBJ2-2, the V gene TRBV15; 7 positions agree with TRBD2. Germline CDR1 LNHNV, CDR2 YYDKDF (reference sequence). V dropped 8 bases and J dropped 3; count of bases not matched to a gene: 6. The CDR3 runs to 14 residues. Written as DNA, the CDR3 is TGTGCCACCCGACTGGGGAGGGACACCGGGGAGCTGTTTTTT. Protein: CATRLGRDTGELFF.

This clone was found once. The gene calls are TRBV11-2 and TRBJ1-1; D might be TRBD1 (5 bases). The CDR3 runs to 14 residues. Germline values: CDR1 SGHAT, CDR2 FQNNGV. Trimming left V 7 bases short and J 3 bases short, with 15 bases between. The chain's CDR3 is CASTPGFLYTEAFF. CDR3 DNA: TGTGCCAGCACTCCAGGGTTTTTGTACACTGAAGCTTTCTTT.

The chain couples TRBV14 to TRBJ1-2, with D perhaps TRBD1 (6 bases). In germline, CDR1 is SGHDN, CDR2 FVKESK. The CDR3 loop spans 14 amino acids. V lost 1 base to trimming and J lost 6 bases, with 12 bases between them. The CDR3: CASSQAWGGDGYTF. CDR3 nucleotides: TGTGCCAGCAGCCAAGCTTGGGGGGGCGATGGCTACACCTTC.

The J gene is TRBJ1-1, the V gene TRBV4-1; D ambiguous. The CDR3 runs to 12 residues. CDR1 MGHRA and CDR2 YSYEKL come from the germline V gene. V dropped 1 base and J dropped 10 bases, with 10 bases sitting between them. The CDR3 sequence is CASSQAGRIAFF. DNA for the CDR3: TGCGCCAGCAGCCAAGCCGGCAGGATAGCTTTCTTT.

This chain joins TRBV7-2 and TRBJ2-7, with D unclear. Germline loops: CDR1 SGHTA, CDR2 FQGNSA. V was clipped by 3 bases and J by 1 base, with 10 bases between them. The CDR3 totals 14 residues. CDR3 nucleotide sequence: TGTGCCAGCAGCTTTTACAGCCAGTCCTACGAGCAGTACTTC. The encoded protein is CASSFYSQSYEQYF. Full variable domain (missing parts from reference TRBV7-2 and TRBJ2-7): GAGVSQSPSNKVTEKGKDVELRCDPISGHTALYWYRQSLGQGLEFLIYFQGNSAPDKSGLPSDRFSAERTGGSVSTLTIQRTQQEDSAVYLCASSFYSQSYEQYFGPGTRLTVT.

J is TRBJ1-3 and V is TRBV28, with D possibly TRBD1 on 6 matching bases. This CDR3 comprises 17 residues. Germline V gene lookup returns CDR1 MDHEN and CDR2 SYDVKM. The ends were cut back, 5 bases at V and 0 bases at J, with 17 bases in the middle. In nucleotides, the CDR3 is TGTGCCAGCAGTCCCTCCAGGGGACGGCCCTCTGGAAACACCATATATTTT. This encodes CASSPSRGRPSGNTIYF.

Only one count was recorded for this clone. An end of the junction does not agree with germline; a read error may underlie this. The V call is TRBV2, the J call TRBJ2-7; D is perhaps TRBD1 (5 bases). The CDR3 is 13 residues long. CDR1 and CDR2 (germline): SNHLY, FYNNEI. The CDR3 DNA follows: TGTGCCAGCAGCGAAGTCCAGGGCCCGACCGAGTGCTTC. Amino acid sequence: CASSEVQGPTECF.

The CDR3 sequence: CATSETGQGSDTQYF. Written as DNA, the CDR3 is TGTGCCACCAGTGAAACGGGACAGGGGTCAGATACGCAGTATTTT. This chain uses TRBV24-1 with TRBJ2-3; 10 positions agree with TRBD1. V lost 4 bases to trimming and J lost 4 bases; unmatched junction nucleotides: 4. There are 15 residues in the CDR3. The germline CDR1 and CDR2 sequences are KGHDR and SFDVKD.

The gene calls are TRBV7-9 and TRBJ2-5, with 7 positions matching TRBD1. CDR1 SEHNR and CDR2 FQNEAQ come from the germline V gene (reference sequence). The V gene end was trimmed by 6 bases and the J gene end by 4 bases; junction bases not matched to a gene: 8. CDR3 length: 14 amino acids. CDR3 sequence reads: CASSSSQGRETQYF. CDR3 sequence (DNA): TGTGCCAGCAGTTCGTCACAGGGGCGAGAGACCCAGTACTTC.